Described below is a single TCR beta chain sequence and its context. What it binds is unknown. This record comes from a study of beta chain features in type 1 diabetes. Study results and limitations: Moderate but significant shortening of TCRB CDR3s was recorded in all four CD4+ subsets from Type 1 diabetes patients. An over-representation of cells with high TCR expression could result from cDNA sequencing.

Expressed TCRB transcripts were sequenced, since all the RNA that had been isolated was reverse transcribed. Only in-frame clones appear in the TCRdb table, and some are missing; sequencing was by immunoSEQ multiplex PCR. The sample shows 500,000 to 850,000 clones, over 11% of them seen only once. CDR1 is SGHRS, CDR2 YFSETQ, per germline. Trimming took 4 bases from V and 2 from J, leaving 13 bases between them. The CDR3 loop spans 14 amino acids. The receptor was derived from a man aged 18 to 30 with type 1 diabetes. This chain connects TRBV5-1 to TRBJ2-7; TRBD1 is a possible D gene (6 bases). Sequencing was carried out using naive CD4+ T cells from blood. CDR3 in DNA: TGCGCCAGCAGCCTCCGGACAGCTACCTACGAGCAGTACTTC. It specifies CASSLRTATYEQYF.